Below, 10 T cell receptor beta chains from the same sample are listed, as sequenced in a study of identical twins. MiXCR was run by TCRdb on the 5' RACE reads, yielding one entry per CDR3 protein. The sample shows approximately 700,000 distinct CDR3 sequences, 5.5% to 6.5% of them seen only once. Sequencing was done on a sample of naive T cells sorted from blood. These TCRs come from a man aged 18-30 years in good health.

This clonotype was counted many times. This chain connects TRBV12-3 or TRBV12-4 to TRBJ2-3, with D possibly matching TRBD2 (6 bases). V shed 5 bases and J shed 3 bases, with 15 bases lying between them. The CDR3 has 15 amino acids. The CDR3 DNA reads TGTGCCAGCAGTCCGTCGCGGGATAGGACAGATACGCAGTATTTT. It specifies CASSPSRDRTDTQYF.

V usage is TRBV6-2 or TRBV6-3 and J usage is TRBJ2-1; possible D gene TRBD2, 5 bases. The CDR3 has 10 residues. CDR1 and CDR2 (germline): MNHEY, SVGEGT. Trimming took off 10 bases at V and 10 bases at J, with 11 bases between the two ends. This CDR3 is CAIGLGEQFF. DNA of the CDR3: TGTGCCATCGGACTTGGCGAGCAGTTCTTC.

The sample holds many counts of this clonotype. The CDR3 coding sequence is TGTGCCAGCAGGAGGGGGGACAGTAGTGAGCAGTTCTTC. It codes for CASRRGDSSEQFF. The chain has TRBV6-1 and TRBJ2-1; D perhaps matches TRBD1 (7 bases). V was trimmed by 6 bases and J by 9 bases, leaving 15 bases between them. CDR1 and CDR2 (germline): MNHNS, SASEGT. The CDR3 loop spans 13 amino acids.

This clonotype was counted many times. The chain uses TRBV27 and TRBJ2-7, with a possible D match to TRBD2 (5 bases). The CDR3 length is 16 residues. The germline gives CDR1 MNHEY, CDR2 SMNVEV (reference sequence). V dropped 6 bases and J dropped 4 bases, with 22 bases sitting between them. The CDR3 is CASSTLSRGLGYEQYF. In DNA form, the CDR3 reads TGTGCCAGCAGCACTCTTTCTCGAGGGTTGGGGTACGAGCAGTACTTC.

This clonotype was detected ten times or more. The chain combines TRBV12-3 or TRBV12-4 with TRBJ1-1; no firm D call. Trimming shortened V by 3 bases and J by 8 bases, and 16 bases separated the two germline ends. The CDR3 is 14 amino acids. CDR3 nucleotide sequence: TGTGCCAGCAGTTTGCCAGTCCTGGTGGGGGAAGCTTTCTTT. It is translated as CASSLPVLVGEAFF.

This clonotype was found once. A read error is possible here, since a much larger clone lies one base away. This chain joins TRBV29-1 and TRBJ1-2; unclear D gene. The CDR3 runs 13 residues. The V and J ends lost 0 bases and 4 bases respectively, with 9 bases between them. Germline assignment: CDR1 SQVTM and CDR2 ANQGSEA. The CDR3 DNA reads TGCAGCGTTGAAGATCCGCAGACCTATGGCTACACCTTC. As protein: CSVEDPQTYGYTF.

Many counts were recorded for this clonotype. The chain is built from TRBV19 and TRBJ2-3; the D gene is possibly TRBD1 (6 bases). V lost 9 bases and J 6 bases, leaving 10 bases between the germline ends. Germline CDR1 and CDR2: LNHDA and SQIVND (reference sequence). This CDR3 comprises 11 residues. The chain's CDR3 is CASNDRDTQYF. In DNA, the CDR3 is TGTGCCAGCAATGACAGGGATACGCAGTATTTT.

This clonotype was recorded a few times. V gene TRBV30 combines with J gene TRBJ2-6; no definite D call. The CDR3 contains 14 residues. Trimming took off 1 base at V and 2 bases at J, with 6 bases between the two ends. The germline V gene has CDR1 GTSNPN and CDR2 SVGIG (reference sequence). CDR3 sequence reads: CAWSAVTGANVLTF. CDR3 DNA sequence: TGTGCCTGGAGTGCAGTCACTGGGGCCAACGTCCTGACTTTC.

Ten or more counts support this clonotype. This chain joins TRBV12-3 or TRBV12-4 and TRBJ1-4; D ambiguous. CDR3 length: 13 amino acids. Trimming left V 10 bases short and J 3 bases short, with 12 bases between. This CDR3 is CATHYGPNEKLFF. CDR3 sequence (DNA): TGTGCCACCCATTATGGACCTAATGAAAAACTGTTTTTT.

The chain recombines TRBV7-3 with TRBJ2-1, with a possible D match to TRBD2 (6 bases). The germline V and J ends were trimmed by 5 bases and 8 bases, with 16 bases remaining between them. Germline CDR1 and CDR2: SGHTA and FQGTGA. This CDR3 is 14 amino acids long. The CDR3 protein is CASSPIGGVDEQFF. For the CDR3, the DNA is TGTGCCAGCAGCCCCATCGGGGGAGTAGATGAGCAGTTCTTC.